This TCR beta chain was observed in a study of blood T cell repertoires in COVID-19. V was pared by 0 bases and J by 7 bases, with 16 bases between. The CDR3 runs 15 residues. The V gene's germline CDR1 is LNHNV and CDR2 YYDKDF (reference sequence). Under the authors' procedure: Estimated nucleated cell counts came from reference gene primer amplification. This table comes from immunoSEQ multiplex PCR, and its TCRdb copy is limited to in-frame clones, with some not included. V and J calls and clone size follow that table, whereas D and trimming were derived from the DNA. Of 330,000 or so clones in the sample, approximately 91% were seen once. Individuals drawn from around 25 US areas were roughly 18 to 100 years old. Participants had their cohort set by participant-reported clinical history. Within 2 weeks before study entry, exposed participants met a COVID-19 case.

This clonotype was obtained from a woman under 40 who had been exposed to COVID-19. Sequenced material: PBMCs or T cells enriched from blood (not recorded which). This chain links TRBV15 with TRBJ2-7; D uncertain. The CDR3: CATSRDRIRKEEQYF. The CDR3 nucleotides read TGTGCCACCAGCAGAGATCGAATTCGAAAAGAGGAGCAGTACTTC.